This T cell receptor (beta chain) was sequenced during a study of shared clonotypes between healthy human individuals. Background on the study: Donor composition was two women and three men, aged 18 to 49. Regarding the study as a whole: Sampling used blood alone; tissue repertoires probably differ.

Germline V CDR1 and CDR2: MNHEY, SMNVEV (reference sequence). Trimming removed 6 bases from V and 4 bases from J; junction bases left unmatched: 4. The CDR3 has 15 residues. As to this clone: Its antigen is not known.

Some clones are missing from TCRdb's copy, which holds only in-frame ones; the method was immunoSEQ multiplex PCR. The table records about 670,000 clones, 72% of them present only once. All of the donors resided in Nashville, Tennessee, and each was a Caucasian adult. Sequencing was carried out using memory CD4+ T cells sorted from blood. Subset specified: CD45RA-negative fraction. The clonotype comes from a woman younger than 45 in good health. The gene calls are TRBV27 and TRBJ2-1; TRBD2 agrees at 12 bases. In DNA, the CDR3 is TGTGCCAGCAGGGGGGGACTAGCGGGTTACAATGAGCAGTTCTTC. Protein product: CASRGGLAGYNEQFF.